The present entry profiles one TCR beta chain with its context. Its antigen is as yet unknown. CD4+ naive, central memory, regulatory and stem cell-like memory cells were sorted via CD45RO/CCR7/CD25/CD127/CD95/CD27. Sorted populations were all over 98% pure. The authors reverse transcribed all of the isolated RNA, so sequencing captured expressed TCRB transcripts. Sequenced by immunoSEQ multiplex PCR; TCRdb stores in-frame clones only, minus some. The table has fewer than 200,000 clones, about 7.3% seen once. These data come from a study of beta chain features in type 1 diabetes. Notes on the study in general: Among type 1 diabetes patients, VDJ junctions had fewer insertions and more deletions.

The V end lost 5 bases, the J end lost 5 bases, and 18 bases lay between the germline ends. Germline V gives CDR1 SGHAT, CDR2 FQDESV (reference sequence). The CDR3 length is 15 residues. This chain joins TRBV11-1 and TRBJ2-5; a possible D gene is TRBD2 (6 bases). The material sequenced was central memory CD4+ T cells from blood. This clonotype was sampled from a man aged 18-30 years in good health. CDR3 sequence reads: CASSTEGTQRETQYF. For the CDR3, the DNA is TGTGCCAGCAGCACCGAGGGGACTCAGCGGGAGACCCAGTACTTC.